Detailed here is one TCR beta chain. The specificity of this receptor is unknown. Qualities for individual bases were not recorded, and no much larger clone is one base off. The CDR3 covers 13 residues, taking in both the cysteine and the phenylalanine. Of all the DNA, just the CDR3 is kept, 39 bases in frame from base 1. V was cut back by 8 bases and J by 0 bases, leaving a gap of 10 bases between them. The germline V gene sets CDR1 to SNHLY and CDR2 to FYNNEI. Collaborating institutions collected whole blood in K2EDTA tubes following their own protocols. For TCRbeta analysis, collaborators shipped samples in one of three forms: frozen whole blood, isolated PBMCs, or DNA extracted from either of those sample types. The sample comes from a study of blood T cell repertoires in COVID-19 (TCRdb year 2020). For the wider study: The collaborator samples originated in the United States, Italy and Spain and spanned the acute and convalescent phases of COVID-19. A de-identified subject ID, COVID-19 status, age in years and sex were almost always included in the sample metadata. The dataset comprised deeply sampled blood TCRbeta repertoires from subjects exposed to, actively infected with, or recovered from COVID-19. The samples were drawn from two sources: the first 160 participants of the ongoing ImmuneRACE study, and approximately 1,300 subjects contributed by 6 global collaborators. The material from the prospective study consisted of cDNA or gDNA derived from T cells, B-cell-depleted T cells, or PBMCs. The repertoires were released in a freely available public database intended as a resource for research on the immune response to SARS-CoV-2. Where HLA class I and class II types were available, the types were taken from metadata supplied by the sample provider, not from assay-based typing.

TCRbeta CDR3 regions were amplified from genomic DNA by means of the immunoSEQ Assay, a bias-controlled multiplex PCR. On the authors' methods: The number of nucleated cells in each sample was estimated from the amplification of reference gene primers within the assay. Sequence reads were collapsed and filtered to measure the absolute abundance of every unique TCRbeta CDR3 rearrangement. Productive Simpson clonality was computed per sample as the square root of Simpson's diversity index over productive rearrangements. TCRdb retrieved this table from immuneACCESS and kept in-frame rearrangements only. Not all clones are present; in checked studies, unresolved V genes account for under half, and no reason is known for the remainder. Clonal size and the V and J genes are those of that table, whereas D and trimming came from the DNA. The sample records under 130,000 clones, about 88% of which are singletons. The ten largest clones take up 2.1% of the sample.

Points the paper makes about the study in general: The amount of clinical and demographic metadata varied by source and participant and was provided uncurated.

Sequenced material: peripheral blood. The V and J segments used are TRBV2 and TRBJ1-2; the D segment cannot be called with confidence. The TCR was taken from a human donor in a cohort sampled during active COVID-19. This receptor has the CDR3 CASAPEANYGYTF. The base sequence is TGTGCCAGCGCTCCAGAAGCTAACTATGGCTACACCTTC.